The following is a T cell receptor (beta chain) sequence with its context. TCRdb keeps only in-frame clones here, not all; method: immunoSEQ multiplex PCR. Here the sample spans over 1.5 million clones, 95% to 99% being singletons. This sample was included in a study of shared clonotypes between healthy human individuals. Germline lookup yields CDR1 WSHSY and CDR2 SAAADI. The CDR3 consists of 13 residues. Trimming shortened V by 7 bases and J by 3 bases, and 13 bases separated the two germline ends. From CD4+ cells came CD45RA+ naive and CD45RA-negative memory subsets. The J gene is TRBJ2-7, the V gene TRBV10-2, with D possibly matching TRBD1 (5 bases). Sequencing was performed on naive CD4+ T cells sorted from blood. Documented subset: CD45RA+ positively selected. The TCR originated in a man under 40 in good health. The CDR3 loop is CASTGKGHYEQYF. In nucleotides, the CDR3 is TGCGCCAGCACCGGCAAGGGGCACTACGAGCAGTACTTC.